The clone carrying this T cell receptor beta chain was observed a few times. Its antigen is still unknown. Each gene name is a mouse one. The CDR3 goes on 1 residue after the read ends, and that part is filled in from the germline J gene. The data derive from a study of tissue T cells after allogeneic stem cell transplantation. Study-level points and caveats: Tissue-detected TCR repertoire was only partly captured by blood and spleen T cells. Few T cell clones were shared across patients, but motif clusters showed tissue-specific shared signatures. TCR repertoires tracked anatomic similarity, regardless of disease or transplant status.

Clones were sequenced by immunoSEQ multiplex PCR, and TCRdb holds only the in-frame ones, with some missing. The profile shows approximately 8,500 clones, 35% to 50% of them singletons. Time point meaning: mouse harvest day 7 after allogeneic transplant. Each mouse received 10^7 T-cell-depleted marrow cells plus 10^6 splenic CD5+ T cells by tail vein. Mice had MHC-mismatched B6 into BALB/c GVHD, sampled day 7 or 14. The CDR3 contains 14 residues. The germline V gene has CDR1 MSHET and CDR2 SYDVDS. Unmatched junction bases numbered 9, after V lost 7 bases and J lost 9 bases. Sequences were obtained from skin. The TCR sequence derives from a female BALB/c mouse given C57BL/6 T cells with graft-versus-host disease after an allogeneic hematopoietic cell transplant. This rearrangement joins TRBV29 to TRBJ2-1; TRBD2 matches 10 bases. CDR3 bases read: TGTGCTAGCACCCCACTGGGGGGGAAGGATGAGCAGTTC. Its protein is CASTPLGGKDEQF. From start to end, the CDR3 is CASTPLGGKDEQFF.